This TCR beta chain was identified during a study of blood T cell repertoires in COVID-19. In the study overall: There were acute and convalescent COVID-19 samples, and they came from the United States, Italy and Spain. From T cells, B-cell-depleted T cells, or PBMCs came the material, which was cDNA or gDNA.

V was pared by 4 bases and J by 6 bases, with 8 bases of the junction left unmatched. The CDR3 consists of 14 residues. Germline lookup yields CDR1 MNHEY and CDR2 SMNVEV (reference sequence). The authors' processing: Amplification with reference gene primers provided the estimates of nucleated cell counts. Using immunoSEQ multiplex PCR, the repertoire was profiled, and TCRdb retains in-frame clones only, with some absent. V and J calls and clone size are as listed in that table; D and trimming were resolved from the DNA. The profile shows 150,000 to 200,000 clones, 85% of them singletons. This chain links TRBV27 with TRBJ1-1; TRBD1 aligns across 7 bases. Sequencing was done on a sample of peripheral blood. This receptor was identified in a human donor with acute or convalescent COVID-19. The donor label of this sample is uncertain. CDR3 DNA sequence: TGTGCCAGCAGTTCACGACGACAGGGCGCTGAAGCTTTCTTT. It specifies CASSSRRQGAEAFF.